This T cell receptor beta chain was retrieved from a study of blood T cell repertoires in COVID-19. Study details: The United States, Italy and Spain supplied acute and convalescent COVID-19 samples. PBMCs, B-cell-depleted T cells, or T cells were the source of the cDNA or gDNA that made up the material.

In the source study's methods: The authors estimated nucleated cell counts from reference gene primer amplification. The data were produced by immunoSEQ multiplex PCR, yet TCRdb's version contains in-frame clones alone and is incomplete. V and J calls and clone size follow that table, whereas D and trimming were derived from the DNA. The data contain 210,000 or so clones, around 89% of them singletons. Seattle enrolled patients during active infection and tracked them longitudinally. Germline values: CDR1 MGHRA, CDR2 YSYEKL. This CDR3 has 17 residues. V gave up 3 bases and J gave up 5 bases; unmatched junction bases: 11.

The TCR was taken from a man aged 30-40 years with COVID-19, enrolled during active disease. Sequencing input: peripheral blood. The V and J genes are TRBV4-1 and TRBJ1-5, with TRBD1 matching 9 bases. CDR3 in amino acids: CASSQSPGQGGHQPQHF. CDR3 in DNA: TGCGCCAGCAGCCAGAGCCCGGGACAGGGAGGGCATCAGCCCCAGCATTTT.